The clone carrying this T cell receptor (beta chain) turned up a few times. The data were obtained in a study of early T cells in non-severe SARS-CoV-2 infection. This CDR3 region has 15 residues. Germline assignment: CDR1 SQVTM and CDR2 ANQGSEA. V was clipped by 4 bases and J by 3 bases, with 17 bases between them. Each CDR3 protein is one row after TCRdb ran MiXCR on the 5' RACE reads. The sample shows 60,000 to 65,000 distinct CDR3 sequences, around 12% of them seen only once. This sequence joins TRBV29-1 and TRBJ2-3; the D gene is possibly TRBD1 (6 bases). Input material: whole blood. The receptor comes from an adult who was a healthcare worker with PCR-confirmed SARS-CoV-2 infection or an uninfected control (not recorded which). CDR3 in DNA: TGCAGCGTTGTAGAAGGGACACACAAGACAGATACGCAGTATTTT. Amino acid sequence: CSVVEGTHKTDTQYF.